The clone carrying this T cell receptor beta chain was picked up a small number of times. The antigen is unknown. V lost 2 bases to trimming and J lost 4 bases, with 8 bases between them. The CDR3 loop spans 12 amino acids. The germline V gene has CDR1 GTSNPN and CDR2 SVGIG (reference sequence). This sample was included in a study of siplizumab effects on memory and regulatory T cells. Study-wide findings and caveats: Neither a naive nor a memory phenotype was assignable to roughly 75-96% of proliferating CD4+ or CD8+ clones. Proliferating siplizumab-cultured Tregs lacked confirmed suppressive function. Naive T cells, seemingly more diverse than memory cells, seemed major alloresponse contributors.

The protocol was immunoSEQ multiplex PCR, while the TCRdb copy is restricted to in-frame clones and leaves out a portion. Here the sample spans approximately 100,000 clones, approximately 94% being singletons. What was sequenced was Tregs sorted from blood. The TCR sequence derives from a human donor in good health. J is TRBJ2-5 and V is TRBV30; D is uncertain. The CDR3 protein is CAWSFGRETQYF. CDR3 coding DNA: TGTGCCTGGAGTTTCGGTAGAGAGACCCAGTACTTC.